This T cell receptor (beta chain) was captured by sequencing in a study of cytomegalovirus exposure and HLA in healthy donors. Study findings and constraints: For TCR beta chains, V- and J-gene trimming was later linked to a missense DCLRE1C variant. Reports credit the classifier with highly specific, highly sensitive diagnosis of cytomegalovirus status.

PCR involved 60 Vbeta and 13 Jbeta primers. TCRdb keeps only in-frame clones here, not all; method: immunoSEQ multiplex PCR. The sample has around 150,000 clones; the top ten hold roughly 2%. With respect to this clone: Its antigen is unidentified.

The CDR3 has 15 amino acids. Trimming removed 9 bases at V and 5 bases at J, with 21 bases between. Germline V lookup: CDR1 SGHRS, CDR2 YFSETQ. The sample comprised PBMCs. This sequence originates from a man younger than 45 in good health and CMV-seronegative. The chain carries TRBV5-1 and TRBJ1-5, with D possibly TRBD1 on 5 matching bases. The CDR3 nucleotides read TGCGCCAAGGGGAAAAGGACGGGCGATTATCAGCCCCAGCATTTT. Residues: CAKGKRTGDYQPQHF. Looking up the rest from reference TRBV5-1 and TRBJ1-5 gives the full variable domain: KAGVTQTPRYLIKTRGQQVTLSCSPISGHRSVSWYQQTPGQGLQFLFEYFSETQRNKGNFPGRFSGRQFSNSRSEMNVSTLELGDSALYLCAKGKRTGDYQPQHFGDGTRLSIL.